Listed below are T cell receptor beta chains from one sample, sequenced in a study of shared clonotypes between healthy human individuals. Sequencing used immunoSEQ multiplex PCR; TCRdb keeps in-frame clones, though not all of them. The table shows approximately 2,200,000 clones, with roughly 91% occurring only once. Sequenced material: naive CD8+ T cells from PBMCs. The receptors derive from a man younger than 30 in good health. Some clones in this sample may be carry-over from other donors' samples. Both conserved end residues are part of each CDR3. A D gene is named only where the DNA matches it firmly. Clone size is shown for a subset of rows, as once, few, many or a class of expanded clone.

>TRBJ2-7|TRBV27|16|NA|NA
CASSSNLRRSSYEQYF
TGTGCCAGCAGTTCCAACCTTCGACGGAGCTCCTACGAGCAGTACTTC
>TRBJ1-1|TRBV5-5|14|NA|TRBD1
CASTEGARGTEAFF
TGTGCCAGCACCGAGGGGGCTCGAGGCACTGAAGCTTTCTTT
>TRBJ2-3|TRBV27|15|once|NA
CASSLSRRYTDTQYF
TGTGCCAGCAGTTTATCCAGGAGATACACAGATACGCAGTATTTT
>TRBJ2-5|TRBV9|16|once|NA
CASSVPSGEGGETQYF
TGTGCCAGCAGCGTCCCCTCGGGAGAGGGTGGAGAGACCCAGTACTTC
>TRBJ2-7|TRBV19|14|NA|NA
CASSVRGGGYEQYF
TGTGCCAGTAGTGTCAGGGGAGGAGGATACGAGCAGTACTTC
>TRBJ2-1|TRBV6-5|13|NA|TRBD2
CASSSSGRNEQFF
TGTGCCAGCAGCTCTAGCGGGAGAAATGAGCAGTTCTTC
>TRBJ1-1|TRBV7-2|12|NA|TRBD1
CASSLTGGEAFF
TGTGCCAGCAGTTTGACAGGGGGAGAAGCTTTCTTT
>TRBJ1-1|TRBV10-3|12|NA|NA
CAISDGNTEAFF
TGTGCCATCAGTGATGGGAACACTGAAGCTTTCTTT
>TRBJ2-7|TRBV13|16|NA|NA
CASSLRRDGGTYEQYF
TGTGCCAGCAGCTTACGTAGGGACGGTGGCACCTACGAGCAGTACTTC
>TRBJ2-1|TRBV28|13|NA|NA
CASSAGLVNEQFF
TGTGCCAGCAGCGCAGGGCTTGTCAATGAGCAGTTCTTC
>TRBJ2-7|TRBV5-4|15|NA|NA
CASSLRQEYTYEQYF
TGTGCCAGCAGCTTGCGACAGGAGTATACCTACGAGCAGTACTTC
>TRBJ1-5|TRBV2|14|NA|NA
CASSEGQGNQPQHF
TGTGCCAGCAGTGAGGGGCAGGGGAACCAGCCCCAGCATTTT
>TRBJ2-2|TRBV7-6|18|NA|TRBD2
CASSLHPAGGPGTGELFF
TGTGCCAGCAGCTTACATCCAGCGGGAGGGCCGGGCACCGGGGAGCTGTTTTTT
>TRBJ2-1|TRBV11-1|15|NA|TRBD2
CASSLGSGGSNEQFF
TGTGCCAGCAGCTTAGGTTCGGGAGGCTCCAATGAGCAGTTCTTC
>TRBJ1-2|TRBV2|17|NA|NA
CASSGVDIGTLNYGYTF
TGTGCCAGCAGTGGAGTCGACATTGGAACCCTCAACTATGGCTACACCTTC
>TRBJ1-2|TRBV6-1|13|NA|NA
CASSDGGLNGYTF
TGTGCCAGCAGTGACGGGGGGCTGAATGGCTACACCTTC
>TRBJ2-5|TRBV5-1|14|once|NA
CASSAGVDQETQYF
TGCGCCAGCAGCGCTGGGGTAGATCAAGAGACCCAGTACTTC
>TRBJ1-5|TRBV15|13|once|NA
CATSRGSNQPQHF
TGTGCCACCAGCAGAGGCAGCAATCAGCCCCAGCATTTT
>TRBJ1-4|TRBV18|13|NA|NA
CASSPTGEEKLFF
TGTGCCAGCTCACCGACCGGGGAGGAAAAACTGTTTTTT
>TRBJ1-2|TRBV7-2|14|NA|NA
CASSLSVRFYGYTF
TGTGCCAGCAGCTTATCGGTCCGGTTTTATGGCTACACCTTC
>TRBJ2-1|TRBV27|16|NA|NA
CASSLRPADTYNEQFF
TGTGCCAGCAGTTTACGGCCAGCGGACACCTACAATGAGCAGTTCTTC
>TRBJ2-2|TRBV16|11|few|NA
CASSQTGELFF
TGTGCCAGCAGCCAAACAGGGGAGCTGTTTTTT
>TRBJ2-7|TRBV7-9|13|NA|TRBD1
CASSRTGAYEQYF
TGTGCCAGCAGCCGGACAGGGGCCTACGAGCAGTACTTC
>TRBJ1-1|TRBV9|13|NA|TRBD1
CASSVGGQTEAFF
TGTGCCAGCAGCGTGGGGGGACAGACTGAAGCTTTCTTT
>TRBJ2-5|TRBV7-6|14|NA|NA
CASSPKLARETQYF
TGTGCCAGCAGCCCGAAGTTGGCTCGGGAGACCCAGTACTTC
>TRBJ1-2|TRBV19|16|NA|TRBD1
CASSLLTGGHTYGYTF
TGTGCCAGTAGTCTCCTGACAGGGGGACACACCTATGGCTACACCTTC
>TRBJ1-2|TRBV27|17|once|TRBD1
CASRGVPGQGPNYGYTF
TGTGCCAGCAGGGGAGTGCCCGGACAGGGTCCTAACTATGGCTACACCTTC
>TRBJ1-5|TRBV4-1|20|NA|NA
CASSQAPLQGGGPPHQPQHF
TGCGCCAGCAGCCAAGCCCCGTTACAGGGAGGGGGGCCGCCACATCAGCCCCAGCATTTT
>TRBJ2-6|TRBV6-1|17|NA|NA
CASSGGTRHSGANVLTF
TGTGCCAGCAGTGGGGGGACAAGACACTCTGGGGCCAACGTCCTGACTTTC
>TRBJ2-2|TRBV9|15|NA|NA
CASAASSGNTGELFF
TGTGCCAGCGCAGCCTCCAGCGGGAACACCGGGGAGCTGTTTTTT
>TRBJ2-7|TRBV30|14|NA|TRBD2
CAWSDREDDWEQYF
TGTGCCTGGAGTGATCGGGAGGACGATTGGGAGCAGTACTTC
>TRBJ2-7|TRBV7-9|13|NA|NA
CASSPVADAEQYF
TGTGCCAGCAGCCCCGTGGCGGACGCCGAGCAGTACTTC
>TRBJ2-7|TRBV4-2|15|NA|NA
CASSRGLGELYEQYF
TGTGCCAGCAGCCGAGGGCTGGGGGAGCTCTACGAGCAGTACTTC
>TRBJ2-7|TRBV5-1|16|NA|NA
CASSLGSQPAYHEQYF
TGCGCCAGCAGCTTAGGATCACAGCCGGCTTATCACGAGCAGTACTTC
>TRBJ1-1|TRBV15|15|NA|NA
CATSSYGLPTGEAFF
TGTGCCACCAGCAGTTACGGGCTCCCCACAGGTGAAGCTTTCTTT
>TRBJ1-2|TRBV7-9|13|NA|TRBD1
CASSPDRGDGYTF
TGTGCCAGCAGCCCCGACAGGGGAGATGGCTACACCTTC
>TRBJ2-7|TRBV5-1|13|NA|NA
CASSLDLTYEQYF
TGCGCCAGCAGCTTGGATCTGACCTACGAGCAGTACTTC
>TRBJ2-3|TRBV7-9|16|once|TRBD2
CASSFRSSGTWDTQYF
TGTGCCAGCAGCTTTCGGTCTAGCGGGACTTGGGATACGCAGTATTTT
>TRBJ2-7|TRBV13|14|NA|NA
CASSRFLRRDRQYF
TGTGCCAGCAGCCGATTTTTGAGAAGGGACCGGCAGTACTTC
>TRBJ2-7|TRBV19|15|NA|TRBD2
CASSMESGSKYEQYF
TGTGCCAGTAGTATGGAGAGCGGGAGTAAATACGAGCAGTACTTC
>TRBJ2-7|TRBV2|15|NA|TRBD1
CASCPGQGIAYEQYF
TGTGCCAGCTGCCCGGGACAGGGGATCGCCTACGAGCAGTACTTC
>TRBJ2-7|TRBV11-2|12|once|NA
CASSLRDYEQYF
TGTGCCAGCAGCCTACGGGACTACGAGCAGTACTTC
>TRBJ2-7|TRBV28|14|once|NA
CASSFGPRGDEQYF
TGTGCCAGCAGTTTCGGGCCTCGGGGAGACGAGCAGTACTTC
>TRBJ2-2|TRBV7-8|15|NA|NA
CASLRQASNTGELFF
TGTGCCAGCCTGCGACAGGCATCGAACACCGGGGAGCTGTTTTTT
>TRBJ2-7|TRBV6-5|16|NA|NA
CASSYSETGRAYEQYF
TGTGCCAGCAGTTACTCCGAGACAGGGAGGGCCTACGAGCAGTACTTC
>TRBJ2-5|TRBV4-3|16|NA|NA
CASSQAPDRWQETQYF
TGCGCCAGCAGCCAAGCTCCTGATCGTTGGCAAGAGACCCAGTACTTC
>TRBJ1-2|TRBV5-4|14|NA|NA
CASAQRPYNYGYTF
TGTGCCAGCGCTCAGCGGCCTTATAACTATGGCTACACCTTC
>TRBJ2-1|TRBV5-6|13|NA|NA
CASSLNLGTEQFF
TGTGCCAGCAGCTTGAATTTAGGCACTGAGCAGTTCTTC
>TRBJ1-4|TRBV4-1|16|NA|NA
CASSQGRGLTNEKLFF
TGCGCCAGCAGCCAAGGCCGGGGTCTGACTAATGAAAAACTGTTTTTT
>TRBJ2-7|TRBV19|15|NA|NA
CASSIEASPTYEQYF
TGTGCCAGTAGTATAGAGGCTAGCCCTACCTACGAGCAGTACTTC
>TRBJ2-7|TRBV27|13|NA|NA
CASSPTTGFEQYF
TGTGCCAGCAGTCCGACCACAGGGTTCGAGCAGTACTTC